The T cell receptor beta chain under discussion was sequenced for a study of chemoradiotherapy in HPV16-positive cancers. Notes on the study in general: Candidate HPV-specific clones and E7-related TCR motifs grew in tumor during treatment.

Repeated repertoire sampling spanned the course of chemoradiotherapy. Concerning this clone itself: Its antigen is currently unknown.

Clones were sequenced by immunoSEQ multiplex PCR, and TCRdb holds only the in-frame ones, with some missing. The sample records 30,000 to 40,000 clones, more than 75% being singletons. Germline V gives CDR1 SGHTA, CDR2 FQGTGA. There are 14 residues in the CDR3. Deletions cut 5 bases from V and 5 bases from J, with 16 bases between. The TCR originated in a human donor with HPV-associated anogenital cancer. The chain joins TRBV7-3 to TRBJ2-7; the D gene is possibly TRBD1 (6 bases). The sample consisted of blood, taken from a patient who underwent chemoradiotherapy. DNA of the CDR3: TGTGCCAGCAGCCCCCATTCAGGGGCCGACGAGCAGTACTTC. Translation gives CASSPHSGADEQYF.